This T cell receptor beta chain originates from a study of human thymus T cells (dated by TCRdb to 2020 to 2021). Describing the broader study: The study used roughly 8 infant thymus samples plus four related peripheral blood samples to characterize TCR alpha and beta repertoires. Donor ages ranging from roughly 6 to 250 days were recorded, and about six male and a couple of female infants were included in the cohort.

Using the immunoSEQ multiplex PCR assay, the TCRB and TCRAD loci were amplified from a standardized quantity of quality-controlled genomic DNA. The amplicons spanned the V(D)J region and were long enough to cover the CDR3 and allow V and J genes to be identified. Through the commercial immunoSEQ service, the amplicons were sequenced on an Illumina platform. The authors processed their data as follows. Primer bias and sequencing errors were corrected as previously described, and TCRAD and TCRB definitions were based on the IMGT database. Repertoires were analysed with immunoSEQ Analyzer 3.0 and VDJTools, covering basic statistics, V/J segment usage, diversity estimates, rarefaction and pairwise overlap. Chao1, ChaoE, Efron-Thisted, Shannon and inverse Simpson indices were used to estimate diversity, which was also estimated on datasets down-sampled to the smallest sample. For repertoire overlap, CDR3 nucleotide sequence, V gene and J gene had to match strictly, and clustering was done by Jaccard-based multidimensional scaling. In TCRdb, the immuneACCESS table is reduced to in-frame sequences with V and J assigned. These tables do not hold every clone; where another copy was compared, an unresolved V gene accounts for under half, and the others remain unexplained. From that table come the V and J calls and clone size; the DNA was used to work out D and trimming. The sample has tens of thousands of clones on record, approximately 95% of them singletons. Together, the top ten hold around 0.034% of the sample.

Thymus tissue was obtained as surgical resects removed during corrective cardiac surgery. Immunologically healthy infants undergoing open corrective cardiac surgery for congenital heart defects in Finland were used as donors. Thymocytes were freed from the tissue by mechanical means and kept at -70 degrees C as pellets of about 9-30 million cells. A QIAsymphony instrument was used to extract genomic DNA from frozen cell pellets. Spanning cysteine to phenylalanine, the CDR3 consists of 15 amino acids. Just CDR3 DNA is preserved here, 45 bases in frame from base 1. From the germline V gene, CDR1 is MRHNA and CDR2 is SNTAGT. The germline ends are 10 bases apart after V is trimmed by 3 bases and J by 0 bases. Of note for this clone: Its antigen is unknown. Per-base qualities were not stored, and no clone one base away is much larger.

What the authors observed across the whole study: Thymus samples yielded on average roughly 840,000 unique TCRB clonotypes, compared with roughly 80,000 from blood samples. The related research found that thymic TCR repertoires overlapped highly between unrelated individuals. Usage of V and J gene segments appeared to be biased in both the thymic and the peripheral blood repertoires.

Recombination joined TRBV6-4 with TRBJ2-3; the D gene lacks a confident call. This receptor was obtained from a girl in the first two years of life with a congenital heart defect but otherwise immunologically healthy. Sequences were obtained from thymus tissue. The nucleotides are TGTGCCAGCAGTGAAAGCAGAACTAGCACAGATACGCAGTATTTT. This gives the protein CASSESRTSTDTQYF.